One T cell receptor (beta chain) is described in this entry. Its antigen is still unknown. This sample is drawn from a study of tumor-infiltrating lymphocytes in primary liver carcinoma. Study-wide results and limits: Compared with tumor region pairs, tumor-adjacent and tumor-blood pairs overlapped less.

With approximately 470 ng total RNA as template and a constant-region primer, TCR beta cDNA was made. Each TCR beta library was derived from three nested multiplex PCR rounds that employed slightly modified ARM-PCR. Researchers ran the first two PCR rounds for roughly 11 cycles each with TRBV1-TRBV30 forward primers and a C-beta reverse primer. TCRdb processed the multiplex PCR reads anew with MiXCR; each CDR3 protein has one entry. The profile shows 50,000 or so distinct CDR3 sequences, about 77% of them singletons. The CDR3 runs to 19 residues. Losses at the gene ends were 3 bases for V and 8 bases for J; bases not matched to a gene: 15. CDR1 is SGHAT and CDR2 is FQNNGV in the germline V gene. Co-extracting RNA and DNA was done with roughly 17-34 mg of unsorted bulk tissue as input. Tumor samples each held over 75% viable tumor cells.

The V and J genes are TRBV11-2 and TRBJ2-1; 14 bases match TRBD2. This clonotype originated in a man aged 35-49 years with primary liver carcinoma and hepatitis B virus infection. What was sequenced was liver tumor tissue from sampling region 5. Subset of the sample: tumor region T5, tumor centre. The CDR3 bases are TGTGCCAGCAGCTTCCAGTGGGCGCCTGGGACTAGCGGGAGCCATGAGCAGTTCTTC. It translates to CASSFQWAPGTSGSHEQFF.